This T cell receptor beta chain was retrieved from a study of blood T cell repertoires in COVID-19. Only one count was recorded for this clone. Profiled with immunoSEQ multiplex PCR; TCRdb holds only in-frame clones, not every one. The sample includes 95,000 to 110,000 clones, 70% to 90% of them seen just once. Germline CDR1 reads SGHAT; CDR2 reads FQNNGV. V lost 1 base, J lost 3 bases, and 6 bases lay in between. The CDR3 length is 13 residues. The V and J genes are TRBV11-2 and TRBJ1-1, with no clear D. Input material: peripheral blood. The TCR sequence derives from a man in his forties or fifties with active or convalescent COVID-19. CDR3 protein: CASSLARDTEAFF. Here the CDR3 DNA reads TGTGCCAGCAGCTTAGCGCGGGACACTGAAGCTTTCTTT.